This is a list of T cell receptor beta chains from one sample in a study of T cells in Graves' hyperthyroidism and ophthalmopathy. MiXCR, applied by TCRdb to the multiplex PCR reads, yields one record per CDR3 protein. This sample has 600,000 to 700,000 distinct CDR3 sequences; 14% to 15% occur once, and the top ten carry about 3.9%. Sequencing was carried out using blood. These receptor sequences come from a woman between 35 and 50 years old with Graves' ophthalmopathy. The CDR3 runs from the conserved cysteine through the conserved F or W. The D gene is left open where the match is weak. The size field is filled for only some rows; it gives once, few, many or a size class.

J | D | size | V | DNA | CDR3
TRBJ1-3 | - | many | TRBV9 | TGTGCCAGCAGCGTAGGGGTCGGGTTTGGAAACACCATATATTTT | CASSVGVGFGNTIYF
TRBJ2-5 | - | many | TRBV20-1 | TGCAGTGCTAGTCACAGAACGACCCAGTACTTC | CSASHRTTQYF
TRBJ1-2 | TRBD1 | many | TRBV27 | TGTGCCAGCAGTTCCCATGACAGGGACTATGGCTACACCTTC | CASSSHDRDYGYTF
TRBJ2-1 | - | few | TRBV18 | TGTGCCAGCTCACCAACTCGACAGGCAGCAAGCTCCTACAATGAGCAGTTCTTC | CASSPTRQAASSYNEQFF
TRBJ2-5 | TRBD2 | few | TRBV5-1 | TGCGCCAGCAGCTTGATTCTAGCGGTCCAAGAGACCCAGTACTTC | CASSLILAVQETQYF
TRBJ2-7 | - | many | TRBV12-3/TRBV12-4 | TGTGCCAGCAGTTTACAGGACGGCTACGAGCAGTACTTC | CASSLQDGYEQYF
TRBJ2-2 | - | many | TRBV12-3/TRBV12-4 | TGTGCCAGCAGTTTAGGATCTAGTATCGGGGAGCTGTTTTTT | CASSLGSSIGELFF
TRBJ1-5 | - | many | TRBV6-4 | TGTGCCAGCAGTGACGGAACGGAACAGCCCCAAGGGCAGCCCCAGCATTTT | CASSDGTEQPQGQPQHF
TRBJ1-1 | - | - | TRBV6-5 | TGTGCCAGCAGTTTTGGGGATATCACTGAAGCTTTCTTT | CASSFGDITEAFF
TRBJ2-5 | - | many | TRBV20-1 | TGCAGTGCGTGGACGGACGAAGAGACCCAGTACTTC | CSAWTDEETQYF
TRBJ1-1 | - | many | TRBV12-3/TRBV12-4 | TGTGCCACCAGCGACGGCCGATCCAGAGGAACTGAAGCTTTCTTT | CATSDGRSRGTEAFF
TRBJ1-5 | TRBD1 | few | TRBV4-1 | TGCGCCAGCAGTCCCATTCAGGGGACAGGGAGCAATCAGCCCCAGCATTTT | CASSPIQGTGSNQPQHF
TRBJ2-2 | - | many | TRBV7-3 | TGTGCCAGCAGCTCCCCGCCTGGGAGGAACACCGGGGAGCTGTTTTTT | CASSSPPGRNTGELFF
TRBJ2-7 | - | many | TRBV6-5 | TGTGCCAGCAGTTACTACCCGGACCTCGAGCAGTACTTC | CASSYYPDLEQYF
TRBJ1-5 | - | once | TRBV18 | TGTGCCAGCTCATCCGGGACACCTAATCAGCCCCAGCATTTT | CASSSGTPNQPQHF
TRBJ2-2 | - | - | TRBV6-4 | TGTGCCAGCAGTGACTCGGAGGGTGGCTCCGGGGAGCTGTTTTTT | CASSDSEGGSGELFF
TRBJ2-2 | TRBD1 | - | TRBV12-3/TRBV12-4 | TGTGCCAGCAGCACAGGGGATAACACCGGGGAGCTGTTTTTT | CASSTGDNTGELFF
TRBJ1-5 | - | many | TRBV6-1 | TGTGCCAGCAGTCCCCCGGCGGGATCGGGGAGTCAGCCCCAGCATTTT | CASSPPAGSGSQPQHF
TRBJ1-1 | - | few | TRBV19 | TGTGCCAGTAGTATTCGCAGGGGCAACACTGAAGCTTTCTTT | CASSIRRGNTEAFF
TRBJ2-7 | - | few | TRBV5-1 | TGCGCCAGCAGCTTGGAGGGTGGAATAGTCGCCGAGCAGTACTTC | CASSLEGGIVAEQYF
TRBJ1-2 | - | many | TRBV7-9 | TGTGCCAGCAGCTTAGCAGGGACGACACAAAACTATGGCTACACCTTC | CASSLAGTTQNYGYTF
TRBJ2-7 | - | many | TRBV7-9 | TGTGCCAGCAGCTTCTTGGTCTACGAGCAGTACTTC | CASSFLVYEQYF
TRBJ2-7 | - | few | TRBV12-3/TRBV12-4 | TGTGCCAGCAGAGAGGAGGGATTCGAGCAGTACTTC | CASREEGFEQYF
TRBJ2-7 | TRBD2 | - | TRBV4-1 | TGCGCCAGCAGCCAATTAGCGGGACCGTTCTACGAGCAGTACTTC | CASSQLAGPFYEQYF
TRBJ1-2 | - | - | TRBV3-1 | TGTGCCAGCAGCCAAGATCCTCCAACCGGTTATGGCTACACCTTC | CASSQDPPTGYGYTF
TRBJ1-1 | - | many | TRBV19 | TGTGCCAGTAGTCTGATGGGAGGGCACGGCACTGAAGCTTTCTTT | CASSLMGGHGTEAFF
TRBJ2-2 | - | - | TRBV18 | TGTGCCAGCTCACCCCCCATGAACACCGGGGAGCTGTTTTTT | CASSPPMNTGELFF
TRBJ2-5 | TRBD1 | - | TRBV28 | TGTGCCAGCAGTTTATCCGACAGGGCGTACCAAGAGACCCAGTACTTC | CASSLSDRAYQETQYF
TRBJ1-1 | TRBD1 | few | TRBV7-9 | TGTGCCAGCAGCTACCCGGGACAGTCAGAAGCTTTCTTT | CASSYPGQSEAFF
TRBJ2-5 | - | - | TRBV24-1 | TGTGCCACCCGTGGGGGGCGCGACAGGGACCAAGAGACCCAGTACTTC | CATRGGRDRDQETQYF
TRBJ2-7 | - | - | TRBV19 | TGTGCCAGTAGTATAGAACTTTCCCCCTACGAGCAGTACTTC | CASSIELSPYEQYF
TRBJ1-1 | TRBD1 | many | TRBV20-1 | TGCAGTGCGAAAACCGGGACAGGGTACACTGAAGCTTTCTTT | CSAKTGTGYTEAFF
TRBJ2-2 | - | - | TRBV2 | TGTGCCAGCAGTCCCAGCAATTCGGGGAGGGGGGAGCTGTTTTTT | CASSPSNSGRGELFF
TRBJ2-7 | - | - | TRBV6-1 | TGTGCCAGCAGCCACCCGGGCGGATACTACGAGCAGTACTTC | CASSHPGGYYEQYF
TRBJ1-1 | TRBD1 | many | TRBV19 | TGTGCCAGTAGAGACAGGGACAGTTATTCTCCTAACACTGAAGCTTTCTTT | CASRDRDSYSPNTEAFF
TRBJ1-5 | - | - | TRBV6-2/TRBV6-3 | TGTGCCAGCGGTCCACGGGAGACGCGGGCGGGTCAGCCCCAGCATTTT | CASGPRETRAGQPQHF
TRBJ2-5 | - | many | TRBV14 | TGTGCCAGCAGCCAAGATCTAAGGTCCGAGACCCAGTACTTC | CASSQDLRSETQYF
TRBJ1-2 | - | many | TRBV28 | TGTGCCAGCAGTTTTCGGGGCCTCAACTATGGCTACACCTTC | CASSFRGLNYGYTF
TRBJ2-2 | - | - | TRBV6-4 | TGTGCCAGCAGTGACCATCCTGGGGAGCTGTTTTTT | CASSDHPGELFF
TRBJ1-1 | - | few | TRBV30 | TGTGCCTGGAGTGAGGCGGGGGCAGGGACTGAAGCTTTCTTT | CAWSEAGAGTEAFF
TRBJ2-3 | TRBD1 | many | TRBV11-2 | TGTGCCAGCAGCTTAGTAACGAGACAGGGAAAAGATACGCAGTATTTT | CASSLVTRQGKDTQYF
TRBJ2-7 | TRBD2 | many | TRBV20-1 | TGCAGTGCTAGAGACATGACTTTACTAGCGGGCTACGAGCAGTACTTC | CSARDMTLLAGYEQYF
TRBJ1-2 | - | - | TRBV5-3 | TGTGCCACTGTGATGAGTCTCATGGGGGACTATGGCTACACCTTC | CATVMSLMGDYGYTF
TRBJ1-1 | TRBD1 | many | TRBV28 | TGTGCCAGCACCCTCACAGGGGCCAACACTGAAGCTTTCTTT | CASTLTGANTEAFF
TRBJ2-5 | TRBD2 | few | TRBV7-2 | TGTGCCAGCAGTTATGATGGACTAGCGGGAGACGCGACCCAGTACTTC | CASSYDGLAGDATQYF
TRBJ1-1 | - | - | TRBV6-5 | TGTGCCAGCGGGTTACAGGGCTCGAACACTGAAGCTTTCTTT | CASGLQGSNTEAFF
TRBJ2-6 | TRBD1 | many | TRBV28 | TGTGCCAGCAGCTTGGGGACAGCTCACTCTGGGGCCAACGTCCTGACTTTC | CASSLGTAHSGANVLTF
TRBJ2-2 | - | once | TRBV4-2 | TGTGCCAGCAGCCAAGGTGGGACAAGTACCGGGGAGCTGTTTTTT | CASSQGGTSTGELFF
TRBJ2-1 | TRBD2 | few | TRBV10-3 | TGTGCCATCACCGAAGGTGGCGGGAGGGCCACTGAGCAGTTCTTC | CAITEGGGRATEQFF
TRBJ2-7 | - | - | TRBV11-1 | TGTGCCAGCAGCTTATACGGGTCATTTGGAAAGACCTCCTACGAGCAGTACTTC | CASSLYGSFGKTSYEQYF
TRBJ1-6 | - | many | TRBV20-1 | TGCAGTGCTAGAGACGGCCAAACGTTGGTTTCACCCCTCCACTTT | CSARDGQTLVSPLHF
TRBJ2-7 | TRBD1 | once | TRBV18 | TGTGCCAGCTCACACTTCGACAGGGGGGACGAGCAGTACTTC | CASSHFDRGDEQYF
TRBJ1-1 | TRBD1 | many | TRBV20-1 | TGCAAAACCGGGGACAGTGAAGCTTTCTTT | CKTGDSEAFF
TRBJ1-1 | TRBD1 | many | TRBV12-3/TRBV12-4 | TGTGCCAGCAGACTGGGACAGGGGGCCGCTGAAGCTTTCTTT | CASRLGQGAAEAFF
TRBJ2-7 | - | many | TRBV5-4 | TGTGCCAGCAGCTCCTCTAGCGAACCCTACGAGCAGTACTTC | CASSSSSEPYEQYF